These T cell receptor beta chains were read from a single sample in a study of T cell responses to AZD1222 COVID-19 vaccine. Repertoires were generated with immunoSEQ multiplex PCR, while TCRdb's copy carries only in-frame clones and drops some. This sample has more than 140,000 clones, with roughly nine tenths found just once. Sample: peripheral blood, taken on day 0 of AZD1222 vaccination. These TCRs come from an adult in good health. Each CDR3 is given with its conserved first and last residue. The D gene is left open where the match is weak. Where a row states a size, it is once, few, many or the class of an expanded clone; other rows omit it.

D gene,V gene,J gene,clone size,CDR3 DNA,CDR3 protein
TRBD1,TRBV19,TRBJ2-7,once,TGTGCCAGTAGTACGGGACAGGGGAGCTCCTACGAGCAGTACTTC,CASSTGQGSSYEQYF
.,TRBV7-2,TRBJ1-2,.,TGTGCCAGCAGCCGGAACAGGGCCTTGAGCTATGGCTACACCTTC,CASSRNRALSYGYTF
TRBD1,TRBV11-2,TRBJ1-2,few,TGTGCCAGCAGCCCAGGTGGGACAGGGACTAACTATGGCTACACCTTC,CASSPGGTGTNYGYTF
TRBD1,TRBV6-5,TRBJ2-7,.,TGTGCCAGCAGTTACTACGGGACAGAGTCCTACGAGCAGTACTTC,CASSYYGTESYEQYF
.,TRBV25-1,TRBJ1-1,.,TGTGCCAGCAGTGAATACAGGTACACTGAAGCTTTCTTT,CASSEYRYTEAFF
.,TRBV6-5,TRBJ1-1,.,TGTGCCAGCAGTTTGGAGATGTACACTGAAGCTTTCTTT,CASSLEMYTEAFF
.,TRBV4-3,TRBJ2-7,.,TGCGCCAGCAGCCAAGATCGGCAGGGACACGAGCAGTACTTC,CASSQDRQGHEQYF
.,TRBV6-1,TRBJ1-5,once,TGTGCCAGCAGTGAAGCGCAGGGAACCAATCAGCCCCAGCATTTT,CASSEAQGTNQPQHF
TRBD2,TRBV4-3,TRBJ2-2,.,TGCGCCAGCAGCCATTTCACCGGGACTAGCGGCAACACCGGGGAGCTGTTTTTT,CASSHFTGTSGNTGELFF
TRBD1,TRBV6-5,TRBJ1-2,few,TGTGCCAGCAGTTCCGGGACAGGGGGCAGCTATGGCTACACCTTC,CASSSGTGGSYGYTF
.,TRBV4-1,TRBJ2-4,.,TGCGCCAGCAGCCAAGCCGGAGACATTCAGTACTTC,CASSQAGDIQYF
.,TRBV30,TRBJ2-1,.,TGTGCCTGGAGTGGGCCTATGGACCCGAGGTGGAATGAGCAGTTCTTC,CAWSGPMDPRWNEQFF
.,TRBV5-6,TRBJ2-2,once,TGTGCCAGCAGCTCTCGCACCGGGGAGCTGTTTTTT,CASSSRTGELFF
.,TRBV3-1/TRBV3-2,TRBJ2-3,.,TGTGCCAGCAGCCAACGACTAGAGAACACAGATACGCAGTATTTT,CASSQRLENTDTQYF
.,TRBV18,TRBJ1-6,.,TGTGCCAGCTCACCAAAGGTTTTGAATTCACCCCTCCACTTT,CASSPKVLNSPLHF
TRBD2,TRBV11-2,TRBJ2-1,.,TGTGCCAGCAGCGAGGACGGGACTAGCGGGGGGGACAATGAGCAGTTCTTC,CASSEDGTSGGDNEQFF
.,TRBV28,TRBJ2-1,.,TGTGCCACCGCGGAAGTGGCCGGCAATGAGCAGTTCTTC,CATAEVAGNEQFF
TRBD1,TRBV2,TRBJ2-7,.,TGTGCCAGCAGTGAAGCGCTCCGGACAGGGGGCTGGGAGCAGTACTTC,CASSEALRTGGWEQYF
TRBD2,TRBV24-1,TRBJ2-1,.,TGTGCCACCAGTGCTATTAGCGGGGGAGAGCAGTTCTTC,CATSAISGGEQFF
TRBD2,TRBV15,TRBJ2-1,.,TGTGCCACCAGCAGAGGGACGGGACTAGCTCTCTATGAGCAGTTCTTC,CATSRGTGLALYEQFF
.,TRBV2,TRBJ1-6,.,TGTGCCAGCAGTGGTCGGCAATCACCCCTCCACTTT,CASSGRQSPLHF
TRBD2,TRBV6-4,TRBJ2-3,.,TGTGCCAGCAGTGCCGGGGGGGGCACGGCAGATACGCAGTATTTT,CASSAGGGTADTQYF
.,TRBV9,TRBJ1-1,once,TGTGCCAGCAGAACCCAGGGCTGGGGCACTGAAGCTTTCTTT,CASRTQGWGTEAFF
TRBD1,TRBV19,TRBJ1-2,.,TGTGCCAGTAGGGGCCCGGACAGGGGGAACTATGGCTACACCTTC,CASRGPDRGNYGYTF
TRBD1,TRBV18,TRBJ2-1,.,TGTGCCAGCTCAAGCCCCCCCGGGACAGGGGAGGGGAGCTCCTACAATGAGCAGTTCTTC,CASSSPPGTGEGSSYNEQFF
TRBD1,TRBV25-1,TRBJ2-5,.,TGTGCCAGCAGTCCGCCAGGGGGCAAGGAGACCCAGTACTTC,CASSPPGGKETQYF
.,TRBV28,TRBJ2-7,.,TGTGCCAGCAGAAAAACCGGGACGGGTCCCTACGAGCAGTACTTC,CASRKTGTGPYEQYF
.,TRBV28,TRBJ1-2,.,TGTGCCAGCAGTGCCCGGGAAGCCGGCTATGGCTACACCTTC,CASSAREAGYGYTF
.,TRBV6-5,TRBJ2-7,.,TGTGCCAGCAGTTCTGGGGCAGGGGCGTCCTACGAGCAGTACTTC,CASSSGAGASYEQYF